This T cell receptor beta chain was identified in a study of blood T cell repertoires in COVID-19. Study in general: COVID-19 samples collected from the United States, Italy and Spain covered acute and convalescent phases. PBMCs, B-cell-depleted T cells, or T cells provided the cDNA or gDNA that made up the material.

In the study's own analysis: Quantification of nucleated cells was approximated via reference gene primer amplification. Assay: immunoSEQ multiplex PCR; the TCRdb copy retains only in-frame clones and omits some. D and trimming were read from the DNA, whereas the V and J calls and clone size are those reported in that table. The top ten clones hold 1.5% to 2% of a sample with about 120,000 clones, around 80% of them seen once. Per germline, CDR1 SGHDT and CDR2 YYEEEE. J gave up 5 bases and V 0 bases, and 6 bases lay outside the gene matches. The CDR3 is 15 amino acids. The clonotype comes from an older man with acute or convalescent COVID-19. Sequenced sample: peripheral blood. The chain combines TRBV5-6 with TRBJ1-2, with 8 positions matching TRBD1. CDR3 nucleotides: TGTGCCAGCAGCTTGGCGGCAGGGGGCGCGTATGGCTACACCTTC. Translated, it gives CASSLAAGGAYGYTF.